The 31 T cell receptor beta chains given below trace back to one sample, sequenced in a study of cytomegalovirus exposure and HLA in healthy donors. PCR employed 60 Vbeta and 13 Jbeta primers. Repertoires were generated with immunoSEQ multiplex PCR, while TCRdb's copy carries only in-frame clones and drops some. The profile covers around 140,000 clones, with about 83% appearing a single time and less than 5.5% taken by the ten largest. Input material: PBMCs. These receptors came from a woman aged 30 to 39 in good health and CMV-seronegative.

This chain links TRBV6-1 with TRBJ2-1; a weak D match, TRBD1 (5 bases). Germline CDR1 is MNHNS and CDR2 is SASEGT. The CDR3 runs 13 residues. The V and J ends lost 6 bases and 5 bases respectively, with 11 bases between them. The CDR3 protein is CASSWTPNNEQFF. The DNA for the CDR3 is TGTGCCAGCAGCTGGACACCCAACAATGAGCAGTTCTTC.

The chain couples TRBV5-1 to TRBJ2-2, with 7 bases lining up with TRBD2. V dropped 2 bases and J dropped 4; count of bases not matched to a gene: 11. The CDR3 consists of 17 residues. CDR1 and CDR2 from the germline V gene are SGHRS and YFSETQ. In DNA form, the CDR3 reads TGCGCCAGCAGCTTACCCAGCCCGGGGGGTCTCACCGGGGAGCTGTTTTTT. It yields the protein CASSLPSPGGLTGELFF.

The chain couples TRBV6-1 to TRBJ2-1; D not resolved. V was trimmed by 2 bases and J by 2 bases, leaving 7 bases between them. This CDR3 is built from 14 residues. CDR1 is MNHNS, CDR2 SASEGT, per germline. The CDR3 bases are TGTGCCAGCAGTGAACTAGACCCCTACAATGAGCAGTTCTTC. Protein product: CASSELDPYNEQFF.

This clone has a single count. The CDR3 loop is CASSVSGGSYNEQFF. CDR3 DNA: TGTGCCAGCAGTGTGAGTGGCGGCTCCTACAATGAGCAGTTCTTC. The chain uses TRBV2 and TRBJ2-1; D is ambiguous. The CDR3 spans 15 residues. Germline CDR1 is SNHLY and CDR2 is FYNNEI. The V end lost 4 bases, the J end lost 0 bases, and 10 bases lay between the germline ends.

J is TRBJ1-2 and V is TRBV9, with 9 bases identical to TRBD1. The ends lost 4 bases at V and 6 bases at J; junction bases unmatched: 16. The CDR3 is 17 amino acids. Germline V lookup: CDR1 SGDLS, CDR2 YYNGEE. The CDR3 DNA reads as TGTGCCAGCAGCCCCTGGACAGGGGAGTTAGGTGAGAATGGCTACACCTTC. It translates to CASSPWTGELGENGYTF.

The chain recombines TRBV4-2 with TRBJ1-4; TRBD1 agrees at 8 bases. CDR3 length: 16 residues. The J segment lost 8 bases and the V segment lost 4 bases, leaving 12 bases of the junction unmatched. Germline CDR1 and CDR2: LGHNA and YNFKEQ. CDR3 loop: CASSLQGGIGGEKLFF. DNA of the CDR3: TGTGCCAGCAGCCTACAGGGGGGTATTGGTGGGGAAAAACTGTTTTTT.

The chain recombines TRBV9 with TRBJ2-5; 14 bases map to TRBD2. Unmatched junction bases numbered 8, after V lost 4 bases and J lost 9 bases. Germline assignment: CDR1 SGDLS and CDR2 YYNGEE. The CDR3 runs 15 residues. CDR3 nucleotide sequence: TGTGCCAGCAGCACCGGGACTAGCGGGAGTCGGGCCCAGTACTTC. This encodes CASSTGTSGSRAQYF.

This clone was recorded once. The chain is built from TRBV6-5 and TRBJ2-1, with TRBD2 matching over 7 bases. Germline CDR1 reads MNHEY; CDR2 reads SVGAGI. J lost 0 bases, V lost 7 bases, and 0 bases had no gene match. This CDR3 is built from 13 residues. The CDR3 is CASKRGSYNEQFF. The CDR3 DNA sequence: TGTGCCAGCAAGCGGGGCTCCTACAATGAGCAGTTCTTC.

The J gene is TRBJ2-1, the V gene TRBV5-1; a weak D match, TRBD1 (6 bases). Germline V CDR1 and CDR2: SGHRS, YFSETQ. The V end was cut by 3 bases, the J end by 3 bases, with 10 bases between. The CDR3 contains 14 residues. The CDR3: CASSSGGIYNEQFF. As DNA, the CDR3 is TGCGCCAGCAGCTCTGGGGGCATCTACAATGAGCAGTTCTTC.

V and J are TRBV7-9 and TRBJ1-4; possible D gene TRBD1, 6 bases. The germline CDR1 and CDR2 sequences are SEHNR and FQNEAQ (reference sequence). The CDR3 runs to 14 residues. The ends were cut back, 5 bases at V and 8 bases at J, with 15 bases in the middle. The CDR3 here is CASSPTGRGEKLFF. CDR3 coding DNA: TGTGCCAGCAGCCCGACAGGTAGAGGGGAAAAACTGTTTTTT.

This chain connects TRBV7-2 to TRBJ2-5, with D perhaps matching TRBD2 (5 bases). Between the trimmed V and J ends, which lost 5 bases and 4 bases, there was a span of 14 bases. There are 14 residues in the CDR3. CDR1 and CDR2 from the germline V gene are SGHTA and FQGNSA. CDR3 DNA sequence: TGTGCCAGCAGCCCGGAGTTGGCGGGAGAGACCCAGTACTTC. Translated, it gives CASSPELAGETQYF.

CDR3 DNA sequence: TGTGCCAGCAGTGAAGGGACTAGCGGGAGCCACGAGCAGTACTTC. Translated: CASSEGTSGSHEQYF. The chain joins TRBV6-4 to TRBJ2-7; TRBD2 agrees at 14 bases. From germline, CDR1 is MRHNA and CDR2 SNTAGT. Trimming cost V 3 bases and J 5 bases; bases outside gene matches: 3. The CDR3 has 15 amino acids.

V gene TRBV28 combines with J gene TRBJ2-5, with 12 bases aligning to TRBD2. The J call may be mistaken, given a closer DNA end match to TRBJ2-7. Germline V CDR1 and CDR2: MDHEN, SYDVKM. CDR3 length equals 14 residues. In nucleotides, the CDR3 is TGTGCCAGCACGTATAGGACTAGCGGGAACGAGCAGTACTTC. As protein: CASTYRTSGNEQYF.

This clone was observed once. This chain links TRBV18 with TRBJ1-5, with D possibly matching TRBD1 (6 bases). Per germline, CDR1 KGHSH and CDR2 LQKENI. Trimming left V 6 bases short and J 4 bases short, with 16 bases between. This CDR3 is built from 15 residues. The CDR3 loop reads CASSPFRGANQPQHF. CDR3 in DNA: TGTGCCAGCTCTCCCTTCCGGGGGGCGAATCAGCCCCAGCATTTT.

This sequence joins TRBV4-3 and TRBJ2-7; 15 bases align to TRBD2. Germline V lookup: CDR1 LGHNA, CDR2 YSLEER. The CDR3 length is 17 residues. J gave up 0 bases and V 3 bases, and 3 bases lay outside the gene matches. The DNA for the CDR3 is TGCGCCAGCAGCCATGGACTAGCGGGGGGGCCCTCCTACGAGCAGTACTTC. Residues: CASSHGLAGGPSYEQYF.

V is TRBV5-6 and J is TRBJ1-3; the D is unclear. CDR3 length: 12 residues. The germline V and J ends were trimmed by 2 bases and 4 bases, with 4 bases remaining between them. Germline CDR1 and CDR2: SGHDT and YYEEEE. In DNA form, the CDR3 reads TGTGCCAGCAGCTTACGGGGAAACACCATATATTTT. Translating it yields CASSLRGNTIYF.

The chain uses TRBV11-1 and TRBJ1-1, with D possibly matching TRBD1 (5 bases). Germline loops: CDR1 SGHAT, CDR2 FQDESV (reference sequence). The CDR3 consists of 14 residues. V lost 2 bases to trimming and J lost 1 base, with 8 bases between them. The DNA for the CDR3 is TGTGCCAGCAGCTTACAGGGCGGGAACACTGAAGCTTTCTTT. Its protein is CASSLQGGNTEAFF.

CDR3 protein: CASSIFGNTEAFF. In nucleotides, the CDR3 is TGTGCCAGTAGTATTTTCGGGAACACTGAAGCTTTCTTT. The chain couples TRBV19 to TRBJ1-1; D unresolved. This CDR3 is built from 13 residues. Looked up from germline, CDR1 is LNHDA and CDR2 is SQIVND (reference sequence). Trimming cost V 3 bases and J 1 base, with 6 bases left between them.

The chain combines TRBV18 with TRBJ2-5; TRBD1 might be the D (6 bases). V lost 3 bases to trimming and J lost 5 bases, with 19 bases between them. Germline CDR1 and CDR2: KGHSH and LQKENI. The CDR3 sequence is 16 residues long. CDR3 DNA: TGTGCCAGCTCACCGGGGCAGGACAGCCTTGTTGAGACCCAGTACTTC. It codes for CASSPGQDSLVETQYF.

This sequence joins TRBV18 and TRBJ1-5; D not certain. The CDR3 has 17 amino acids. Trimming removed 6 bases at V and 0 bases at J, with 18 bases between. The V gene's germline CDR1 is KGHSH and CDR2 LQKENI. The CDR3 DNA is TGTGCCAGCTCGCAAGAACCGGGATTTTATAGCAATCAGCCCCAGCATTTT. The encoded protein is CASSQEPGFYSNQPQHF.

This chain links TRBV27 with TRBJ2-3; D is uncertain. The CDR3 spans 12 residues. The ends were cut back, 4 bases at V and 4 bases at J, with 6 bases in the middle. CDR1 MNHEY and CDR2 SMNVEV come from the germline V gene (reference sequence). CDR3 region: CASSSSADTQYF. The DNA of the CDR3 is TGTGCCAGCAGTTCGTCGGCAGATACGCAGTATTTT.

This chain joins TRBV7-8 and TRBJ2-1; 8 bases agree with TRBD1. Germline-derived CDR1 and CDR2 are SGHVS and FQNEAQ. Germline trimming cut 4 bases from V and 5 bases from J; bases unmatched to any gene: 4. CDR3 length equals 14 residues. In DNA, the CDR3 is TGTGCCAGCAGCTCGGGACAGGTCAACAATGAGCAGTTCTTC. This sequence encodes CASSSGQVNNEQFF. Using reference TRBV7-8 and TRBJ2-1 for the parts outside the CDR3, the full variable domain is GAGVSQSPRYKVAKRGQDVALRCDPISGHVSLFWYQQALGQGPEFLTYFQNEAQLDKSGLPSDRFFAERPEGSVSTLKIQRTQQEDSAVYLCASSSGQVNNEQFFGPGTRLTVL.

The V call is TRBV4-3, the J call TRBJ2-2, with D perhaps TRBD2 (5 bases). V was pared by 5 bases and J by 3 bases, with 7 bases between. CDR1 and CDR2 (germline): LGHNA, YSLEER. This CDR3 region has 13 residues. CDR3 protein: CASSKLDTGELFF. The CDR3 DNA reads TGCGCCAGCAGCAAACTAGACACCGGGGAGCTGTTTTTT.

There are a few counts of this clone. The chain couples TRBV6-6 to TRBJ2-7, with TRBD2 matching over 13 bases. Trimming removed 7 bases from V and 3 bases from J; junction bases left unmatched: 6. CDR3 size: 15 residues. Germline-derived CDR1 and CDR2 are MNHNY and SVGAGI (reference sequence). CDR3 sequence: CASTPRTSGSYEQYF. The CDR3 DNA is TGTGCCAGCACCCCCCGGACTAGCGGGAGCTACGAGCAGTACTTC.

This clone was seen just once. J is TRBJ1-5 and V is TRBV5-1; no clear D. V was cut by 1 base and J by 3 bases, with 11 bases left in between. This CDR3 is built from 15 residues. From germline, CDR1 is SGHRS and CDR2 YFSETQ. CDR3 sequence: CASSLSDGNNQPQHF. The CDR3 DNA sequence: TGCGCCAGCAGCTTGTCCGACGGGAACAATCAGCCCCAGCATTTT.

The V call is TRBV5-4, the J call TRBJ2-3; 9 positions match TRBD2. Germline values: CDR1 SGHNT, CDR2 YYREEE (reference sequence). The CDR3 is made up of 16 amino acids. Trimming cost V 2 bases and J 4 bases; bases outside gene matches: 8. This CDR3 reads CASSFSLAGRADTQYF. The DNA of the CDR3 is TGTGCCAGCAGCTTTTCCCTAGCGGGGAGGGCAGATACGCAGTATTTT.

V and J are TRBV10-3 and TRBJ2-7, with D possibly TRBD1 on 6 matching bases. CDR1 is ENHRY, CDR2 SYGVKD, per germline. The CDR3 is 15 amino acids. Trimming left V 7 bases short and J 4 bases short, with 20 bases between. The chain's CDR3 is CAINSGDNPFYEQYF. CDR3 DNA sequence: TGTGCCATCAACTCAGGGGACAATCCTTTTTACGAGCAGTACTTC.

The V and J genes are TRBV5-8 and TRBJ2-3; D unresolved. V was cut by 0 bases and J by 2 bases, with 7 bases left in between. This CDR3 contains 14 residues. CDR1 is SGHTS and CDR2 is YDEGEE in the germline V gene. This CDR3 reads CASSLGLDTDTQYF. The CDR3 DNA sequence: TGTGCCAGCAGCTTGGGACTCGACACAGATACGCAGTATTTT.

This rearrangement joins TRBV5-1 to TRBJ2-1; 12 bases are a match to TRBD1. V lost 0 bases, J lost 8 bases, and 3 bases stayed unmatched. The CDR3 length is 15 residues. Germline V gives CDR1 SGHRS, CDR2 YFSETQ. CDR3 nucleotide sequence: TGCGCCAGCAGCTTGGGGGACAGGGGGCCTGATGAGCAGTTCTTC. Translation: CASSLGDRGPDEQFF.

The V call is TRBV2, the J call TRBJ2-1; the match to TRBD2 covers 8 bases. The V gene end was trimmed by 7 bases and the J gene end by 4 bases; junction bases not matched to a gene: 6. This CDR3 comprises 14 residues. Germline-derived CDR1 and CDR2 are SNHLY and FYNNEI. CDR3 DNA sequence: TGTGCCAGCACCCAGCGGGGGCCGTACAATGAGCAGTTCTTC. Its protein product is CASTQRGPYNEQFF.

In its sample, this clone was seen a few times. V gene TRBV6-1 combines with J gene TRBJ1-4, with TRBD1 identical over 8 bases. CDR3 size: 14 residues. Germline V lookup: CDR1 MNHNS, CDR2 SASEGT. J lost 6 bases, V lost 6 bases, and 6 bases had no gene match. CDR3 nucleotides: TGTGCCAGCAGCCAGGACAGGGTAGATGAAAAACTGTTTTTT. Protein: CASSQDRVDEKLFF.